This T cell receptor beta chain was observed in a study of human thymus T cells. General study results and limits: Thymic TCR repertoires of unrelated people reportedly overlapped highly.

The length of the CDR3 is 13 residues. The V and J ends lost 5 bases and 1 base respectively, with 9 bases between them. CDR1 SGHNT and CDR2 YYREEE come from the germline V gene (reference sequence). It was from resections taken during corrective heart surgery that the thymus tissue came. Corrective surgery for congenital heart defects was being performed on the healthy Finnish infants who served as donors. This table comes from immunoSEQ multiplex PCR, and its TCRdb copy is limited to in-frame clones, with some not included. The sample holds some 120,000 clones, around 94% seen once. Comment on this clone: Its antigen remains unknown.

V and J are TRBV5-4 and TRBJ1-1; no clear D. The TCR was taken from a boy under two years old with a congenital heart defect but otherwise immunologically healthy. Sequencing input: thymus tissue. CDR3: CASRPTTNTEAFF. The CDR3 nucleotides are TGTGCCAGCAGGCCAACAACGAACACTGAAGCTTTCTTT.